A single sample gave rise to the 8 T cell receptor beta chains below, sequenced in a study of blood T cells in healthy people across ages. A second PCR, run for about 7 to 11 cycles, used a sample-barcoded 5' primer plus a J-beta primer mix. TCRdb re-derived calls from the 5' RACE reads in MiXCR, one entry per CDR3 protein. This table has about 970,000 distinct CDR3 sequences, approximately 50% appearing once. Input material: blood. All receptors come from a woman aged 55 to 70 in good health.

The chain employs TRBV20-1 and TRBJ2-1, with 14 bases matching TRBD2. Germline CDR1 is DFQATT and CDR2 is SNEGSKA (reference sequence). V lost 6 bases, J lost 6 bases, and 13 bases stayed unmatched. This CDR3 has 17 amino acids. CDR3 loop: CSAIGLAGGVWSNEQFF. In DNA form, the CDR3 reads TGCAGTGCGATCGGACTAGCGGGAGGTGTTTGGTCCAATGAGCAGTTCTTC.

Points on this clonotype: At one boundary the junction diverges from the germline segment, which might be a read error. The chain is built from TRBV18 and TRBJ2-5; the match to TRBD1 covers 8 bases. Germline CDR1 reads KGHSH; CDR2 reads LQKENI. This CDR3 spans 12 amino acids. In DNA, the CDR3 is TGTACCAGCTCCCGGGACAGGGAGACCCAGTACTTC. Translated, it gives CTSSRDRETQYF.

This clonotype was detected only a few times. CDR3 sequence reads: CASSQASGRSYEQFF. In DNA, the CDR3 is TGCGCCAGCAGCCAAGCCAGCGGGAGAAGCTATGAGCAGTTCTTC. The V and J genes are TRBV4-1 and TRBJ2-1, with 8 nucleotides matching TRBD2. The trim removed 1 base at V and 8 bases at J, leaving 7 bases unmatched. This CDR3 has 15 amino acids. Germline lookup yields CDR1 MGHRA and CDR2 YSYEKL.

This clonotype was detected once. This chain links TRBV11-2 with TRBJ2-5; D gene uncertain. V was shortened by 1 base and J by 11 bases, with 14 bases between the two germline ends. The CDR3 has 13 residues. CDR1 SGHAT and CDR2 FQNNGV come from the germline V gene. The CDR3 spells CASSLVSGQEQYF. As DNA, the CDR3 is TGTGCCAGCAGCTTAGTTTCAGGCCAAGAGCAGTACTTC. Together with reference TRBV11-2 and TRBJ2-5, the CDR3 gives the full variable domain: EAGVAQSPRYKIIEKRQSVAFWCNPISGHATLYWYQQILGQGPKLLIQFQNNGVVDDSQLPKDRFSAERLKGVDSTLKIQPAKLEDSAVYLCASSLVSGQEQYFGPGTRLLVL.

The chain couples TRBV20-1 to TRBJ2-7; possibly TRBD2 for D (6 bases). The DNA end is a closer match to TRBJ2-5, so the J assignment may be wrong. CDR1 is DFQATT and CDR2 is SNEGSKA in the germline V gene (reference sequence). This CDR3 has 16 amino acids. The CDR3 is CSARILAGMAVGTQYF. Written as DNA, the CDR3 is TGCAGTGCTAGGATCCTCGCGGGAATGGCGGTAGGGACCCAGTACTTC.

This clonotype was detected only a few times. The V gene is TRBV2, the J gene TRBJ2-7, with 8 bases lining up with TRBD2. CDR1 and CDR2 from the germline V gene are SNHLY and FYNNEI. V lost 0 bases and J lost 4; bases outside the gene matches: 5. The CDR3 has 15 residues. The CDR3 loop reads CASSEAGRGGYEQYF. In DNA form, the CDR3 reads TGTGCCAGCAGTGAAGCGGGCCGCGGGGGGTACGAGCAGTACTTC. Drawing the rest from reference TRBV2 and TRBJ2-7, the complete variable domain is EPEVTQTPSHQVTQMGQEVILRCVPISNHLYFYWYRQILGQKVEFLVSFYNNEISEKSEIFDDQFSVERPDGSNFTLKIRSTKLEDSAMYFCASSEAGRGGYEQYFGPGTRLTVT.

In this sample, this clonotype turned up many times. V usage is TRBV7-2 and J usage is TRBJ2-5; TRBD2 matches at 7 bases. This CDR3 has 17 amino acids. The V and J ends lost 2 bases and 7 bases, in that order; junction bases with no gene match: 16. Germline assignment: CDR1 SGHTA and CDR2 FQGNSA. This chain's CDR3 is CASSLSRGGSGAGTQYF. The CDR3 DNA follows: TGTGCCAGCAGCTTATCCCGTGGCGGGAGTGGGGCAGGGACCCAGTACTTC.

V and J are TRBV28 and TRBJ2-7; no clear D gene. CDR3 length equals 14 residues. CDR1 is MDHEN and CDR2 is SYDVKM in the germline V gene. Trimming shortened V by 3 bases and J by 6 bases, and 15 bases separated the two germline ends. CDR3 loop: CASSLRMGRTEQYF. CDR3 in DNA: TGTGCCAGCAGTTTGAGGATGGGCCGCACCGAGCAGTACTTC.